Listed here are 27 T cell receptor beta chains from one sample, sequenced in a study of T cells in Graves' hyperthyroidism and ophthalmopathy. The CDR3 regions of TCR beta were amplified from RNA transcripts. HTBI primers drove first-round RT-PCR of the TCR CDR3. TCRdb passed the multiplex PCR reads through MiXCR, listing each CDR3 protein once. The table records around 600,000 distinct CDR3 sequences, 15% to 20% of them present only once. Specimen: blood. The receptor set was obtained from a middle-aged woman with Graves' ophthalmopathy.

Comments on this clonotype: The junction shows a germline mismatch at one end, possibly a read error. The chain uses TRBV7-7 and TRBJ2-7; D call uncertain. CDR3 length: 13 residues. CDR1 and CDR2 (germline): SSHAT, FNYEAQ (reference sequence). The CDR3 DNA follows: TGTGCTAGCAGCTTAACCCTAGAATACGAGCAGTACTTC. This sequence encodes CASSLTLEYEQYF.

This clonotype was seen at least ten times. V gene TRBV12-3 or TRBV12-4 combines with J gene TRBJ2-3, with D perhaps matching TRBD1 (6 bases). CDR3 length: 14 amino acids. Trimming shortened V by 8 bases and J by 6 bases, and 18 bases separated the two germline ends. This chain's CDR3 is CASLGDTSQDTQYF. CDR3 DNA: TGTGCCAGCCTTGGGGACACCAGTCAGGATACGCAGTATTTT.

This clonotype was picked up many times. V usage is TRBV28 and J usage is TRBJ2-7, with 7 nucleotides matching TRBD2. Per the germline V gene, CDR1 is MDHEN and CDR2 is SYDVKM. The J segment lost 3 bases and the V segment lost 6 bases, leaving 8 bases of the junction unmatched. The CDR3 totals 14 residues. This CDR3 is CASSHGLVLYEQYF. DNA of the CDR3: TGTGCCAGCAGCCACGGACTAGTTCTCTACGAGCAGTACTTC.

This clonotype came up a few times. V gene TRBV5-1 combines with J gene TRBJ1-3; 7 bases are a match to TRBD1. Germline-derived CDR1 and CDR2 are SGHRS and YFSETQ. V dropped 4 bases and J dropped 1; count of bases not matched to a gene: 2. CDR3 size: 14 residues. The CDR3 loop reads CASSTGASGNTIYF. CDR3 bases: TGCGCCAGCAGCACAGGGGCTTCTGGAAACACCATATATTTT.

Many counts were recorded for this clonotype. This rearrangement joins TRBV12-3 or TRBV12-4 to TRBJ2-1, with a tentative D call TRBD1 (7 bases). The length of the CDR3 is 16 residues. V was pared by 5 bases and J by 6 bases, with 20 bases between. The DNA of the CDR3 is TGTGCCAGCAGTGCAAACAGGGGAGGAGTGGGCAATGAGCAGTTCTTC. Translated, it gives CASSANRGGVGNEQFF.

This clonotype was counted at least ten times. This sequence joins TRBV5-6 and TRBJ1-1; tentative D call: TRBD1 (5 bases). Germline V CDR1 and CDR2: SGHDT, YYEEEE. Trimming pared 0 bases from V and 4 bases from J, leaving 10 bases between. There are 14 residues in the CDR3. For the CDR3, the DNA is TGTGCCAGCAGCTTGGATAGGACACCCACTGAAGCTTTCTTT. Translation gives CASSLDRTPTEAFF.

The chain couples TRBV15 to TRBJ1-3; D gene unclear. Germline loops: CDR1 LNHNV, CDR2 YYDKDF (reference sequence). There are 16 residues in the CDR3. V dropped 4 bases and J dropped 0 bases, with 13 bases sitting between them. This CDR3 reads CATSTPSPFSGNTIYF. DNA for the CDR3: TGTGCCACCAGCACCCCCTCGCCGTTCTCTGGAAACACCATATATTTT. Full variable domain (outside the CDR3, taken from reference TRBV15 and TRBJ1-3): DAMVIQNPRYQVTQFGKPVTLSCSQTLNHNVMYWYQQKSSQAPKLLFHYYDKDFNNEADTPDNFQSRRPNTSFCFLDIRSPGLGDTAMYLCATSTPSPFSGNTIYFGEGSWLTVV.

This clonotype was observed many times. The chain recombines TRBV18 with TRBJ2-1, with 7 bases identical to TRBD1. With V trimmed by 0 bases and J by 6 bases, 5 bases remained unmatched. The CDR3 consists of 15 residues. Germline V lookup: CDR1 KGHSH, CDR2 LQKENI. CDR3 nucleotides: TGTGCCAGCTCACCACCATGGACAGGTACCAATGAGCAGTTCTTC. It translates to CASSPPWTGTNEQFF.

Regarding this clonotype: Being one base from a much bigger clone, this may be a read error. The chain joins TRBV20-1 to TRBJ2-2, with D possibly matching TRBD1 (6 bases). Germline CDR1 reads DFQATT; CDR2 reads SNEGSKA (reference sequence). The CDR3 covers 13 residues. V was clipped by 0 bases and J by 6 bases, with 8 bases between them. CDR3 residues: CSARDGGSGELFF. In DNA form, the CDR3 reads TGCAGTGCTAGAGATGGGGGCTCCGGGGAGCTGTTTTTT.

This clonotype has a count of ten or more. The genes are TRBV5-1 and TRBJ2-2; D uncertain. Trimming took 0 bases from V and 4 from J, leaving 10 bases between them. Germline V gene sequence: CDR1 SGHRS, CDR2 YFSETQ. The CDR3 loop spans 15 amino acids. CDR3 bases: TGCGCCAGCAGCTTGGGTCAGGTTTCCACCGGGGAGCTGTTTTTT. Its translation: CASSLGQVSTGELFF. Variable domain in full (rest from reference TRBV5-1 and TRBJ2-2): KAGVTQTPRYLIKTRGQQVTLSCSPISGHRSVSWYQQTPGQGLQFLFEYFSETQRNKGNFPGRFSGRQFSNSRSEMNVSTLELGDSALYLCASSLGQVSTGELFFGEGSRLTVL.

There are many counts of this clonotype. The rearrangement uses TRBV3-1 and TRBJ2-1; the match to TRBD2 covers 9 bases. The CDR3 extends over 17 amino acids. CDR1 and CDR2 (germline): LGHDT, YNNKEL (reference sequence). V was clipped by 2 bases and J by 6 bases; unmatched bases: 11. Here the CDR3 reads CASSQSPRGGAVNEQFF. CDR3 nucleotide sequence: TGTGCCAGCAGCCAATCCCCCCGCGGGGGGGCCGTCAATGAGCAGTTCTTC.

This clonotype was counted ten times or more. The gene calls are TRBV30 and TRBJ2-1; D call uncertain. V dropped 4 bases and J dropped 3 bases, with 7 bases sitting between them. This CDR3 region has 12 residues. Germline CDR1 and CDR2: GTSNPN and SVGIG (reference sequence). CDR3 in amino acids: CAWMGYYNEQFF. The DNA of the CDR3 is TGTGCCTGGATGGGGTACTACAATGAGCAGTTCTTC.

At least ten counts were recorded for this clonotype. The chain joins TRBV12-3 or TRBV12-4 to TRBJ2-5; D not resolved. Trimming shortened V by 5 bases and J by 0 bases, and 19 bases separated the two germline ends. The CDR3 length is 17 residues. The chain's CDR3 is CASSLTPQWGNQETQYF. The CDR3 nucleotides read TGTGCCAGCAGTCTCACCCCCCAGTGGGGAAACCAAGAGACCCAGTACTTC.

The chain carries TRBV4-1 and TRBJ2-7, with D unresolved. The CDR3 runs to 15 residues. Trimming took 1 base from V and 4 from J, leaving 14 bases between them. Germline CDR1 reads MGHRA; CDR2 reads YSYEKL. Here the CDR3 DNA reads TGCGCCAGCAGCCAAGGAACTCATTCCATTTACGAGCAGTACTTC. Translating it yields CASSQGTHSIYEQYF.

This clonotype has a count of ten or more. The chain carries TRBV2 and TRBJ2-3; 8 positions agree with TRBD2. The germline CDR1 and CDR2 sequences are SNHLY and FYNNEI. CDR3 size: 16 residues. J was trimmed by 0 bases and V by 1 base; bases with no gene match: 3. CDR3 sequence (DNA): TGTGCCAGCAGTGAAGTCTCGGGGGGGAGCACAGATACGCAGTATTTT. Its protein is CASSEVSGGSTDTQYF.

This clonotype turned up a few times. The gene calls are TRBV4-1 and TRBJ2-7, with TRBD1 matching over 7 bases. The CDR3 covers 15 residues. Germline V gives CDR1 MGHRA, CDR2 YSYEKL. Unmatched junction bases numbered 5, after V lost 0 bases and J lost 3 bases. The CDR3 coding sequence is TGCGCCAGCAGCCAAGAAGTGGGACAGATCTACGAGCAGTACTTC. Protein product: CASSQEVGQIYEQYF.

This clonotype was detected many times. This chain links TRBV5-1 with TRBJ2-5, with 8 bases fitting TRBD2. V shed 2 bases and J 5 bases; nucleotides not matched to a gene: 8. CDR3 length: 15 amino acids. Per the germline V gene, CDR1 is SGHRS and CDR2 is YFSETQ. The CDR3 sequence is CASSLQSGSEETQYF. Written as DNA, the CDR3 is TGCGCCAGCAGCTTACAAAGCGGGAGCGAGGAGACCCAGTACTTC.

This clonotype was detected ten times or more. CDR3 region: CASSQDGGLAGAPLNEQFF. The CDR3 DNA reads as TGTGCCAGCAGCCAAGACGGAGGACTAGCGGGAGCACCCTTGAATGAGCAGTTCTTC. The gene calls are TRBV3-1 and TRBJ2-1; 13 nucleotides align to TRBD2. J lost 7 bases, V lost 0 bases, and 12 bases had no gene match. The length of the CDR3 is 19 residues. Germline-derived CDR1 and CDR2 are LGHDT and YNNKEL (reference sequence).

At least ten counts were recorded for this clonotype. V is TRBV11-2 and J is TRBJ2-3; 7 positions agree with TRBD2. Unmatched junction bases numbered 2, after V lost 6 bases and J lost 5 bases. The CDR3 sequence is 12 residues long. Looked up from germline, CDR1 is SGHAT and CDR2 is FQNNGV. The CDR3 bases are TGTGCCAGCAGTCGGGGGGTAGATACGCAGTATTTT. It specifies CASSRGVDTQYF.

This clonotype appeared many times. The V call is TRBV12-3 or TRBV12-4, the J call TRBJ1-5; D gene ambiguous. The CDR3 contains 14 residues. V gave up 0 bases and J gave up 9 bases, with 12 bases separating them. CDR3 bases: TGTGCCAGCAGTTTAGCGGTTGGGTCTGGGCCCCAGCATTTT. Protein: CASSLAVGSGPQHF.

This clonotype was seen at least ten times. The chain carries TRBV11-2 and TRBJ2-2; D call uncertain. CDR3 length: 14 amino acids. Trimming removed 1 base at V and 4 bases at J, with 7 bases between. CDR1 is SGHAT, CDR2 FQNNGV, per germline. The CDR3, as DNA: TGTGCCAGCAGCTTAGGATCCCTCACCGGGGAGCTGTTTTTT. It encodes CASSLGSLTGELFF.

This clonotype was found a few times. The CDR3 loop is CASSFAGGLISYEQYF. The CDR3 region has the DNA TGTGCCAGCAGCTTCGCGGGGGGCCTGATTTCCTACGAGCAGTACTTC. The rearrangement uses TRBV7-9 and TRBJ2-7; 8 nucleotides agree with TRBD2. The trim removed 3 bases at V and 1 base at J, leaving 8 bases unmatched. This CDR3 is built from 16 residues. CDR1 SEHNR and CDR2 FQNEAQ come from the germline V gene (reference sequence).

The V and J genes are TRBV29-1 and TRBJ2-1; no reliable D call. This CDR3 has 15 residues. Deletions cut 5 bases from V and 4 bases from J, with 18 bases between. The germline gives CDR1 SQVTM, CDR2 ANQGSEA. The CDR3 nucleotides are TGCAGCGTTCCTGCGACTGAATATCAGTACAATGAGCAGTTCTTC. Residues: CSVPATEYQYNEQFF.

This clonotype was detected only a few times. The CDR3 loop is CASSLRQGSAGYTF. CDR3 bases: TGTGCCAGCAGCTTAAGGCAGGGGTCGGCTGGCTACACCTTC. The chain joins TRBV7-8 to TRBJ1-2, with D possibly matching TRBD1 (6 bases). The germline V gene encodes CDR1 SGHVS and CDR2 FQNEAQ. This CDR3 has 14 residues. Trimming left V 2 bases short and J 7 bases short, with 14 bases between.

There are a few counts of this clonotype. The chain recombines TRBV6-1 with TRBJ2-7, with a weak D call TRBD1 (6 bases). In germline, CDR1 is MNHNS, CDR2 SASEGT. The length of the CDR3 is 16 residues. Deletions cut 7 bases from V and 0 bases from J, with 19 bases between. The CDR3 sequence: CASKKSTGTFSYEQYF. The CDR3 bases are TGTGCCAGCAAGAAATCAACCGGGACATTCTCCTACGAGCAGTACTTC.

CDR3 loop: CAWRQGTPGNTIYF. CDR3 DNA sequence: TGTGCCTGGAGGCAGGGGACCCCTGGAAACACCATATATTTT. The rearrangement joins TRBV30 to TRBJ1-3, with D perhaps matching TRBD1 (6 bases). V shed 3 bases and J shed 2 bases, with 11 bases lying between them. This CDR3 comprises 14 residues. CDR1 is GTSNPN and CDR2 is SVGIG in the germline V gene (reference sequence).

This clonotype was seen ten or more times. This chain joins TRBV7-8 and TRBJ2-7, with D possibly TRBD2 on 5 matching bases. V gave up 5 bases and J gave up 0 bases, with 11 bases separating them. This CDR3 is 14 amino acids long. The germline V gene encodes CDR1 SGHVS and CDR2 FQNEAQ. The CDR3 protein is CASSPRESSYEQYF. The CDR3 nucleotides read TGTGCCAGCAGCCCAAGGGAGAGCTCCTACGAGCAGTACTTC.